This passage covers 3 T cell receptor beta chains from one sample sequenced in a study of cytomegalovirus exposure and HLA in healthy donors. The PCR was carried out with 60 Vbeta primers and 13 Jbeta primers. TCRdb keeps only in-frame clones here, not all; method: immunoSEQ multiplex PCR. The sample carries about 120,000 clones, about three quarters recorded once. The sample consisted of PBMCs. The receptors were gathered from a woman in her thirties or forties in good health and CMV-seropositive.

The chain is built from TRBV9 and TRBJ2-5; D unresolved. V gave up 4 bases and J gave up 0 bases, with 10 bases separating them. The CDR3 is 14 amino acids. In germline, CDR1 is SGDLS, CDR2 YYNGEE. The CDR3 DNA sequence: TGTGCCAGCAGCCGAGATGCAAACCAAGAGACCCAGTACTTC. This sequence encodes CASSRDANQETQYF.

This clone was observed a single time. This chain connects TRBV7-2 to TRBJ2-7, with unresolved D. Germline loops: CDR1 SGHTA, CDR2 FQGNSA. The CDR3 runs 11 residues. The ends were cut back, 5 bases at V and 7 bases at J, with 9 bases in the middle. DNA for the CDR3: TGTGCCAGCAGCCCCCTGCGGGAGCAGTACTTC. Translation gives CASSPLREQYF.

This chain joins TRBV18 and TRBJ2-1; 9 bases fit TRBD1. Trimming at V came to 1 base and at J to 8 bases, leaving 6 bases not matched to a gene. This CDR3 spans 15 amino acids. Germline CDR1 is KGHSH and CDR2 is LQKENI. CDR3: CASSPRQGEVYEQFF. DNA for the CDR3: TGTGCCAGCTCACCACGACAGGGGGAAGTATATGAGCAGTTCTTC.